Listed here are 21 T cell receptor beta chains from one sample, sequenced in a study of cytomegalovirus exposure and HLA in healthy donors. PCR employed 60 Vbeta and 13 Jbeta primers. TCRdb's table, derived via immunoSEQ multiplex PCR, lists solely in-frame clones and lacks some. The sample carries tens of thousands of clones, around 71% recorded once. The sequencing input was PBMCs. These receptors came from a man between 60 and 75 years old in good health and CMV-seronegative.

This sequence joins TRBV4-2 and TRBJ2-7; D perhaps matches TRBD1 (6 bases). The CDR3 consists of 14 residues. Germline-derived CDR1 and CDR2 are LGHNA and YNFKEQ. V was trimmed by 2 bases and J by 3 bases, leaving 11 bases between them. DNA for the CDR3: TGTGCCAGCAGCCAAATAGGACAGCACTACGAGCAGTACTTC. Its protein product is CASSQIGQHYEQYF.

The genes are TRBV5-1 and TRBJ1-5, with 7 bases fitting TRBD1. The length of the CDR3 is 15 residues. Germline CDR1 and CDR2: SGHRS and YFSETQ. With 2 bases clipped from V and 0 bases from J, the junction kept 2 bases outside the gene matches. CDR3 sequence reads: CASSFRGDSNQPQHF. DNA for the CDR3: TGCGCCAGCAGCTTCAGGGGGGATAGCAATCAGCCCCAGCATTTT.

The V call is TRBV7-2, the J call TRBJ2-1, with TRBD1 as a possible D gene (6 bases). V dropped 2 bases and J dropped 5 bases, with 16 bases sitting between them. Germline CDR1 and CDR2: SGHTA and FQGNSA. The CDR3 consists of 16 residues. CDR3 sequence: CASSLFTQGMNNEQFF. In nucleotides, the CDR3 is TGTGCCAGCAGCTTATTTACACAGGGAATGAACAATGAGCAGTTCTTC.

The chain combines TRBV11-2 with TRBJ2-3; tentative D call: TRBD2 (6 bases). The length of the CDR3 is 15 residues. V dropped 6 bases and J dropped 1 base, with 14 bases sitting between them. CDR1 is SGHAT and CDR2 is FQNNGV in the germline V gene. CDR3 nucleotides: TGTGCCAGCAGACCGACCGGAGGGGGCACAGATACGCAGTATTTT. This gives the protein CASRPTGGGTDTQYF.

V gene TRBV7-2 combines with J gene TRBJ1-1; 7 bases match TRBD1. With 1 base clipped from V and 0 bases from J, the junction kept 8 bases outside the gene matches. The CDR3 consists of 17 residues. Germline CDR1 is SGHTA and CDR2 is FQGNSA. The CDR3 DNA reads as TGTGCCAGCAGCTTAGGGGGCCTACAGGGGATGAACACTGAAGCTTTCTTT. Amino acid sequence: CASSLGGLQGMNTEAFF. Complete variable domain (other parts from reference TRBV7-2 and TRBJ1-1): GAGVSQSPSNKVTEKGKDVELRCDPISGHTALYWYRQSLGQGLEFLIYFQGNSAPDKSGLPSDRFSAERTGGSVSTLTIQRTQQEDSAVYLCASSLGGLQGMNTEAFFGQGTRLTVV.

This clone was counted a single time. The CDR3 is CASSGGGNEQYF. For the CDR3, the DNA is TGTGCCAGTAGTGGAGGCGGGAACGAGCAGTACTTC. The chain uses TRBV19 and TRBJ2-7, with D perhaps TRBD2 (6 bases). CDR3 length: 12 residues. Germline CDR1 reads LNHDA; CDR2 reads SQIVND (reference sequence). Trimming took off 5 bases at V and 5 bases at J, with 10 bases between the two ends.

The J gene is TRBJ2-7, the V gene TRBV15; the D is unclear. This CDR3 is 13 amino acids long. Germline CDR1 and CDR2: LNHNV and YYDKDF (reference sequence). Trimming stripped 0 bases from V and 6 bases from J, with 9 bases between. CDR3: CATSRDTSVEQYF. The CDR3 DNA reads TGTGCCACCAGCAGAGATACGTCAGTCGAGCAGTACTTC.

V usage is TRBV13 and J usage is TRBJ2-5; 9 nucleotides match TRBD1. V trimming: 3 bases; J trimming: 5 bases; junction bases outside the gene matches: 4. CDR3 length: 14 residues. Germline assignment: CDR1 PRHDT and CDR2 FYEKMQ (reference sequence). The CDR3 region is CASSLGTGSETQYF. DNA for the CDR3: TGTGCCAGCAGCTTGGGGACAGGGTCGGAGACCCAGTACTTC.

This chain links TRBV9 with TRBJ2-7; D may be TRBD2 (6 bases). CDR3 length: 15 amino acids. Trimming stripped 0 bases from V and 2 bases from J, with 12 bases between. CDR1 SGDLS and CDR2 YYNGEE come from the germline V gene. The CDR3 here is CASSVAGTAAYEQYF. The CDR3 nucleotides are TGTGCCAGCAGCGTAGCCGGGACTGCAGCCTACGAGCAGTACTTC.

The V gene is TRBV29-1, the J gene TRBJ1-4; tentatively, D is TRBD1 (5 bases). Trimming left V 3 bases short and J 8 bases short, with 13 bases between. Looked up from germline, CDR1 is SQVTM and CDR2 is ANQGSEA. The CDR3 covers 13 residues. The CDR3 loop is CSVEGLLGEKLFF. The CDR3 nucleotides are TGCAGCGTTGAGGGGCTGTTGGGGGAAAAACTGTTTTTT.

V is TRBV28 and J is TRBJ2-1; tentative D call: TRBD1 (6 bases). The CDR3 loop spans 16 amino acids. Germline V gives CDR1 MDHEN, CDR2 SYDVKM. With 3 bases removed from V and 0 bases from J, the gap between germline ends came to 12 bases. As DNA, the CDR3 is TGTGCCAGCAGTTTCCCAGGGGCCCCCTCCTACAATGAGCAGTTCTTC. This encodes CASSFPGAPSYNEQFF.

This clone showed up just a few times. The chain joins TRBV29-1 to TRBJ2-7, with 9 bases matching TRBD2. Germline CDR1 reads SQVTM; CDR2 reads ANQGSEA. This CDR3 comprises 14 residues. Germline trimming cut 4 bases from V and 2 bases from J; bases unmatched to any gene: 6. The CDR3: CSVVALAGAYEQYF. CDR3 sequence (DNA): TGCAGCGTTGTGGCGTTAGCGGGGGCCTACGAGCAGTACTTC.

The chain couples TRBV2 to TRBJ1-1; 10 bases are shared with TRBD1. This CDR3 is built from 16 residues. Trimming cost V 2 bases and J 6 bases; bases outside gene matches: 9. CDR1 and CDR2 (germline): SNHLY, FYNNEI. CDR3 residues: CASSERGQGQGAEAFF. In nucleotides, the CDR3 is TGTGCCAGCAGTGAACGGGGACAGGGGCAGGGCGCTGAAGCTTTCTTT.

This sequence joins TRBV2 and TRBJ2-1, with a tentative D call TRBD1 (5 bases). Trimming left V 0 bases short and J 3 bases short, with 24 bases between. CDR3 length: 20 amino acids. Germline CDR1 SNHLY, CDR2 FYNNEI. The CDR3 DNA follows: TGTGCCAGCAGTGAAGCGCTAGGGCAGGGTCCCTTCTATCTCTACAATGAGCAGTTCTTC. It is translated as CASSEALGQGPFYLYNEQFF.

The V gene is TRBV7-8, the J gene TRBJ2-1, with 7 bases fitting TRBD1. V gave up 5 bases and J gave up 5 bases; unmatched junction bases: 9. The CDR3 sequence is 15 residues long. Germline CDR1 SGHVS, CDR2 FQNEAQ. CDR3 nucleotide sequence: TGTGCCAGCAGCCTGGGACAGCCACTTAACAATGAGCAGTTCTTC. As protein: CASSLGQPLNNEQFF.

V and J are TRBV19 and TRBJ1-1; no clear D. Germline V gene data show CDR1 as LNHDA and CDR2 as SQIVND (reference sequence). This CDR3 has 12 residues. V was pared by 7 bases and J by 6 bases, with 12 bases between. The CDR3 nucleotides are TGTGCCAGTAAGGAGGGATCGGCTGAAGCTTTCTTT. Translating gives CASKEGSAEAFF.

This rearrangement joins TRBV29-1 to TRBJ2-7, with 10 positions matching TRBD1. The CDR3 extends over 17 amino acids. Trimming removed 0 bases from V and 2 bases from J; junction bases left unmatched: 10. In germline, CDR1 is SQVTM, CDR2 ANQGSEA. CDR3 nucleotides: TGCAGCGTTGAAGATCTTGTGACAGGGGGCCAGGCCTACGAGCAGTACTTC. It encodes CSVEDLVTGGQAYEQYF.

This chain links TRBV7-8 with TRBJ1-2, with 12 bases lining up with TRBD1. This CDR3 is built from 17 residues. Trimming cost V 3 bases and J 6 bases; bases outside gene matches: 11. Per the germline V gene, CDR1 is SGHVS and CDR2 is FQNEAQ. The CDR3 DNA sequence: TGTGCCAGCAGCTTTCGGGGACAGGGGGCGCGAGGGCATGGCTACACCTTC. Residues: CASSFRGQGARGHGYTF. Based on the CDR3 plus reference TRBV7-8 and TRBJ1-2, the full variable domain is GAGVSQSPRYKVAKRGQDVALRCDPISGHVSLFWYQQALGQGPEFLTYFQNEAQLDKSGLPSDRFFAERPEGSVSTLKIQRTQQEDSAVYLCASSFRGQGARGHGYTFGSGTRLTVV.

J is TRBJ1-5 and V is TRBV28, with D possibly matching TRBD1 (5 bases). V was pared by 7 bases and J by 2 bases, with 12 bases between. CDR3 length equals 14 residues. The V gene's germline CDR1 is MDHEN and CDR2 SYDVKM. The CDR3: CASIRAGGNQPQHF. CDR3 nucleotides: TGTGCCAGCATCAGGGCTGGGGGCAATCAGCCCCAGCATTTT.

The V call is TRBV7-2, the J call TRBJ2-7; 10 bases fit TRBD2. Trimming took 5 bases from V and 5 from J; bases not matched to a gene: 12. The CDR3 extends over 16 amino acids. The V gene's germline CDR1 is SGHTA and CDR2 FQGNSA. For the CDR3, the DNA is TGTGCCAGCAGCCTAGAAAGCGGGGGGGTAGTCGACGAGCAGTACTTC. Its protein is CASSLESGGVVDEQYF.

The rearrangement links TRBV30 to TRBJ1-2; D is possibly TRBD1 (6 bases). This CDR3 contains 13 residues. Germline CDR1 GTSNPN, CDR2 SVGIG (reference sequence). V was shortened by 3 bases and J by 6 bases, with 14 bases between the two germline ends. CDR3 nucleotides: TGTGCCTGGAGCCCCAAAGGGGGAGATGGCTACACCTTC. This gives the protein CAWSPKGGDGYTF.